This TCR beta chain was identified in a study of Graves' ophthalmopathy and Graves' hyperthyroidism. The study, taken as a whole, reports: The 13-signature model separated ophthalmopathy from stable hyperthyroidism at approximately 91% sensitivity and about 80% specificity.

Remarks on this clonotype: Its antigen is still unknown.

Scientists amplified the TCR beta CDR3 regions from RNA transcripts. First-round RT-PCR employed HTBI primers, with a second-round multiplex PCR after it. TCRdb reprocessed the multiplex PCR reads with MiXCR, giving one entry per CDR3 protein. The sample has about 220,000 distinct CDR3 sequences, 20% to 25% seen once; the top ten hold 43%. Germline values: CDR1 MNHNS, CDR2 SASEGT. Trimming pared 8 bases from V and 6 bases from J, leaving 14 bases between. The CDR3 has 13 amino acids. The sequence was collected from a woman between 45 and 65 years old with Graves' ophthalmopathy. The sequenced sample was peripheral blood. This sequence joins TRBV6-1 and TRBJ1-5, with D perhaps TRBD1 (6 bases). The CDR3 sequence is CASLGALGQPQHF. The CDR3 nucleotides read TGTGCCAGCTTGGGGGCTCTCGGTCAGCCCCAGCATTTT.